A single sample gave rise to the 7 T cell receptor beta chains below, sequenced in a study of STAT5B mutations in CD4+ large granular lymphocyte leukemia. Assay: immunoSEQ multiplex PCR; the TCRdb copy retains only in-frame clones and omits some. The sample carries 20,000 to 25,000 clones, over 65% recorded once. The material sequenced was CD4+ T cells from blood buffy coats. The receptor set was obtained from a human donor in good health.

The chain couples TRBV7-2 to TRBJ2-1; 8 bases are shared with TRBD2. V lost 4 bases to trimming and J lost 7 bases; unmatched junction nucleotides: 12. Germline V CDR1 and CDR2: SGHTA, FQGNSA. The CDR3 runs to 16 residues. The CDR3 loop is CASSSLGSGSVNEQFF. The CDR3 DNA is TGTGCCAGCAGCTCCTTAGGAAGCGGGAGCGTAAATGAGCAGTTCTTC.

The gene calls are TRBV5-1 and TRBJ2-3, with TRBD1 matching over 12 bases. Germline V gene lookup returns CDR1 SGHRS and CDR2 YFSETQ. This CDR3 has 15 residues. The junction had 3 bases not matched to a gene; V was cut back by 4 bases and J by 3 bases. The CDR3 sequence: CASSLGQGATDTQYF. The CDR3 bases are TGCGCCAGCAGCCTGGGACAGGGGGCAACAGATACGCAGTATTTT.

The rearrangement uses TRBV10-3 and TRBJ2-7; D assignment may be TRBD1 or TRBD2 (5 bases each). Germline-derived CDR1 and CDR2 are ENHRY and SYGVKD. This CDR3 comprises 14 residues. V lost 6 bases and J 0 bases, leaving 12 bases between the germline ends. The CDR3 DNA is TGTGCCATCAGGAGGGACCTCCTCTCCTACGAGCAGTACTTC. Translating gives CAIRRDLLSYEQYF.

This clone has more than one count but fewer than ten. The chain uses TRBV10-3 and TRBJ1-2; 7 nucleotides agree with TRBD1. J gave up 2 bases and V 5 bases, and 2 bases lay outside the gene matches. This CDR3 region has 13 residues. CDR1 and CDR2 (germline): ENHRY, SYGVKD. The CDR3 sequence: CAISPTGNYGYTF. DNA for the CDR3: TGTGCCATCAGTCCGACAGGGAACTATGGCTACACCTTC.

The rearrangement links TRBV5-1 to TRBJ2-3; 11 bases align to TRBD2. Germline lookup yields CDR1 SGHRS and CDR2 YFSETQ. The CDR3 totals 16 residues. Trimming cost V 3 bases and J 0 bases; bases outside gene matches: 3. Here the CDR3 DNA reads TGCGCCAGCAGCTATCTAGCGGGGGGCAGCACAGATACGCAGTATTTT. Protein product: CASSYLAGGSTDTQYF.

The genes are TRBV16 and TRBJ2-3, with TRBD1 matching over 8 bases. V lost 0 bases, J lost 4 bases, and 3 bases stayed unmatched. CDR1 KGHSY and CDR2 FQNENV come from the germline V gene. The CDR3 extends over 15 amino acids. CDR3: CASSQSSGGADTQYF. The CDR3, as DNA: TGTGCCAGCAGCCAATCCTCAGGGGGCGCAGATACGCAGTATTTT.

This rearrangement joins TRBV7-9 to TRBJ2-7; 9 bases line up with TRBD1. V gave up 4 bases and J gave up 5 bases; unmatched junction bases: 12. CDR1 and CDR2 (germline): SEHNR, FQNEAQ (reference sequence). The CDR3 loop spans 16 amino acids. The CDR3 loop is CASSSHRGRRLDEQYF. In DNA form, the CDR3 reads TGTGCCAGCAGCTCACACAGGGGGCGCCGGTTGGACGAGCAGTACTTC.